This T cell receptor (beta chain) was documented in a study of T-cell memory formation after mild COVID-19. Overall study: Among the donors, TCR clusters were largely specific to each donor.

Comments on this clonotype: The antigen is unknown.

From the 5' RACE reads, TCRdb called clonotypes with MiXCR, one entry per CDR3 protein. The data show hundreds of thousands of distinct CDR3 sequences, with about an eighth seen just once and roughly a fifth held by the top ten. The CDR3 totals 13 residues. V gave up 8 bases and J gave up 0 bases, with 11 bases separating them. The germline CDR1 and CDR2 sequences are MDHEN and SYDVKM. General study results and limits: The CD4+ clones that contracted clustered mainly within CM and EM, and the CD8+ clones concentrated in EMRA.

Sequencing was done on a sample of PBMCs or a T cell subset sorted from them (not recorded which). The rearrangement links TRBV28 to TRBJ2-7; D perhaps matches TRBD2 (6 bases). The receptor comes from a young man who had mild COVID-19 (a few samples of this study predate the infection). Cell type and time point are not known. CDR3: CASGGASSYEQYV. The CDR3 DNA reads TGTGCCAGCGGAGGGGCCAGCTCCTACGAGCAGTACGTC.